This is a list of T cell receptor beta chains from one sample in a study of blood T cell repertoires in COVID-19. The data were produced by immunoSEQ multiplex PCR, yet TCRdb's version contains in-frame clones alone and is incomplete. The repertoire has 280,000 or so clones, around 88% of them found once; the top ten carry more than 6.5%. The sequenced sample was peripheral blood. These receptors came from a woman aged 30 to 39 who had recovered from COVID-19. Each CDR3 is given with its conserved first and last residue. A D gene is named only where the DNA matches it firmly. Clone size is shown for a subset of rows, as once, few, many or a class of expanded clone.

D	length	V	size	J	DNA	CDR3
TRBD1	17	TRBV4-3	NA	TRBJ2-6	TGCGCCAGCAGCCAAGAGACAGGGGGCTCTGGGGCCAACGTCCTGACTTTC	CASSQETGGSGANVLTF
NA	15	TRBV5-1	NA	TRBJ2-7	TGCGCCAGCAGCTTGGCGGCAGGAAGCTCCTACGAGCAGTACTTC	CASSLAAGSSYEQYF
TRBD1	17	TRBV15	once	TRBJ2-3	TGTGCCACCAGCAGAGGAACGGGACAGGGGCTCTTCGATACGCAGTATTTT	CATSRGTGQGLFDTQYF
TRBD2	14	TRBV28	NA	TRBJ2-3	TGTGCCAGCAGACCTAGCGGGAACACAGATACGCAGTATTTT	CASRPSGNTDTQYF
TRBD2	15	TRBV29-1	NA	TRBJ2-2	TGCAGCGTTGAAGGGACTAGCGGAAACACCGGGGAGCTGTTTTTT	CSVEGTSGNTGELFF
TRBD1	13	TRBV30	NA	TRBJ1-5	TGTGCCTGGAGTGTGACAGGGCGTCAGCCCCAGCATTTT	CAWSVTGRQPQHF
NA	12	TRBV3-1/TRBV3-2	NA	TRBJ2-3	TGTGCCAGCAGCCACGGGGTAGATACGCAGTATTTT	CASSHGVDTQYF
NA	15	TRBV3-1/TRBV3-2	NA	TRBJ1-5	TGTGCCAGCAGCGAACAGGGAGTCAGCAATCAGCCCCAGCATTTT	CASSEQGVSNQPQHF
NA	16	TRBV5-1	NA	TRBJ2-3	TGCGCCAGCAGCTCCGGCGGGGGACAAGGCACAGATACGCAGTATTTT	CASSSGGGQGTDTQYF
NA	17	TRBV6-2/TRBV6-3	NA	TRBJ1-5	TGTGCCAGCAGTTACCCTCTTCAGGGGTTTAGGGATCAGCCCCAGCATTTT	CASSYPLQGFRDQPQHF
NA	14	TRBV9	NA	TRBJ1-1	TGTGCCAGCAGCGTAGGACAGCTGAACACTGAAGCTTTCTTT	CASSVGQLNTEAFF
NA	16	TRBV7-2	NA	TRBJ2-3	TGTGCCAGCAGCCTCTATGGGGGGGCCCGCACAGATACGCAGTATTTT	CASSLYGGARTDTQYF
NA	12	TRBV12-5	NA	TRBJ2-5	TGTGCTAGTGGCTTAATCCCAGAGACCCAGTACTTC	CASGLIPETQYF
NA	15	TRBV28	once	TRBJ1-2	TGTGCCAGCAGTTCCCCGGGACTTAGCGTATATGGCTACACCTTC	CASSSPGLSVYGYTF
NA	15	TRBV7-8	NA	TRBJ1-1	TGTGCCAGCAGCTCCCTCGGCAGGGTGAACACTGAAGCTTTCTTT	CASSSLGRVNTEAFF
TRBD2	14	TRBV7-2	NA	TRBJ2-3	TGTGCCAGCAGCTTAGAAACTAGCGGAAGGGCGCAGTATTTT	CASSLETSGRAQYF
NA	15	TRBV21-1	NA	TRBJ1-1	TGTGCCAGCAGCAAAGTAGGGGGTGAGGACACTGAAGCTTTCTTT	CASSKVGGEDTEAFF
NA	16	TRBV5-1	NA	TRBJ1-4	TGCGCCAGCAGCTTGGTTCAGGGATTGGAGACGGAAAAACTGTTTTTT	CASSLVQGLETEKLFF
TRBD2	15	TRBV28	NA	TRBJ2-7	TGTGCCAGCAGCCTAGTTTACGGGGGGGCCCACGAGCAGTACTTC	CASSLVYGGAHEQYF
NA	13	TRBV2	NA	TRBJ1-4	TGTGCCAGCAGCTCAGGGGATGGTGAAAAACTGTTTTTT	CASSSGDGEKLFF
TRBD1	15	TRBV9	NA	TRBJ1-2	TGTGCCAGCAGCGTAGCGGGACAGGCGAACTATGGCTACACCTTC	CASSVAGQANYGYTF
TRBD2	13	TRBV7-9	NA	TRBJ2-7	TGTGCCAGCAGCTGGGACTACTCCTACGAGCAGTACTTC	CASSWDYSYEQYF
NA	15	TRBV7-3	NA	TRBJ2-3	TGTGCCAGCAGCTTATTTGCGGGTAGCACAGATACGCAGTATTTT	CASSLFAGSTDTQYF
NA	16	TRBV28	NA	TRBJ1-2	TGTGCCAGCAGTTTAATAGACAGGCTTGGGAACTATGGCTACACCTTC	CASSLIDRLGNYGYTF
NA	12	TRBV7-8	NA	TRBJ2-2	TGTGCCATCGGAAGGGGTCCCGGGGAGCTGTTTTTT	CAIGRGPGELFF
NA	15	TRBV5-6	once	TRBJ1-1	TGTGCCAGCAGCTTACAGGGTAGGATTCTAACTGAAGCTTTCTTT	CASSLQGRILTEAFF
TRBD1	16	TRBV19	NA	TRBJ1-3	TGTGCCAGTCTGGACAGGGGGCTAGGCGCTGGAAACACCATATATTTT	CASLDRGLGAGNTIYF
NA	14	TRBV7-2	once	TRBJ1-3	TGTGCCAGCAGCCTACAGGGTTCTGGAAACACCATATATTTT	CASSLQGSGNTIYF
NA	15	TRBV5-4	NA	TRBJ1-3	TGTGCCAGCAGCTTGATACAGGACTCTGGAAACACCATATATTTT	CASSLIQDSGNTIYF
TRBD2	16	TRBV4-1	NA	TRBJ2-5	TGCGCCAGCAGCCCCAACGGGGGGGCACGCCAAGAGACCCAGTACTTC	CASSPNGGARQETQYF
NA	14	TRBV13	once	TRBJ2-5	TGTGCCAGCAGCTTTTTTCGGGGACAAGAGACCCAGTACTTC	CASSFFRGQETQYF
TRBD2	14	TRBV5-1	NA	TRBJ2-7	TGCGCCAGCAGCTTGCATCCTAGCGGCGGCGAGCAGTACTTC	CASSLHPSGGEQYF